The TCR beta chain described here comes from a study of blood T cell repertoires in COVID-19. Trimming shortened V by 7 bases and J by 6 bases, and 12 bases separated the two germline ends. The CDR3 runs to 12 residues. The method was immunoSEQ multiplex PCR; TCRdb's version includes in-frame clones alone and lacks a portion of them. The table shows about 200,000 clones, with around 85% occurring only once. The TCR originated in a woman in her thirties or forties with acute COVID-19. This rearrangement joins TRBV23-1 to TRBJ1-2; a weak D match, TRBD1 (6 bases). TRBV23-1 is placed among ORFs of uncertain function. The sequenced sample was PBMCs or T cells enriched from blood (not recorded which). The CDR3 nucleotides are TGCGCCAGCAAACAGGGTTTTCATGGCTACACCTTC. Residues: CASKQGFHGYTF.